A single sample gave rise to the 28 T cell receptor beta chains below, sequenced in a study of T cell responses to AZD1222 COVID-19 vaccine (dated by TCRdb to the early 2020s). Explained via the paper, the time point label denotes: baseline before first vaccination. The library came from the immunoSEQ multiplex PCR assay. Imported from immuneACCESS, the table was reduced by TCRdb to in-frame sequences with V and J called. These copies leave out some clones; in studies compared against another copy, an unresolved V gene accounts for under half, and the cause of the remainder is not known. The sample profile shows about 180,000 clones; roughly 91% of them were found once. The top ten clones comprise 1.5% to 2% of the sample. The specimen comprised peripheral blood, sampled on day 0 of AZD1222 vaccination. These receptors all stem from an adult in good health.

The chain is built from TRBV19 and TRBJ1-5; 10 bases fit TRBD1. In germline, CDR1 is LNHDA, CDR2 SQIVND (reference sequence). The CDR3 runs to 16 residues. The V segment lost 6 bases and the J segment 1 base; nucleotides outside the gene matches: 6. The CDR3 here is CASRQDRGLSNQPQHF. The CDR3 DNA reads as TGTGCCAGTAGACAGGACAGGGGGTTGAGCAATCAGCCCCAGCATTTT.

The rearrangement joins TRBV9 to TRBJ2-7; maybe TRBD2 (6 bases). Germline-derived CDR1 and CDR2 are SGDLS and YYNGEE. The CDR3 is 15 residues long. With 4 bases removed from V and 5 bases from J, the gap between germline ends came to 19 bases. CDR3: CASSPHWAGSDEQYF. The CDR3 bases are TGTGCCAGCAGCCCACACTGGGCGGGATCCGACGAGCAGTACTTC.

The rearrangement uses TRBV18 and TRBJ2-5, with TRBD2 matching 7 bases. Germline loops: CDR1 KGHSH, CDR2 LQKENI. J lost 5 bases, V lost 4 bases, and 10 bases had no gene match. This CDR3 is built from 15 residues. The CDR3 is CASSRNDGEGETQYF. The CDR3 bases are TGTGCCAGCTCACGGAACGATGGGGAGGGGGAGACCCAGTACTTC.

The chain couples TRBV6-5 to TRBJ1-2, with TRBD1 as a possible D gene (6 bases). The CDR3 length is 13 residues. Trimming removed 6 bases at V and 1 base at J, with 9 bases between. The V gene's germline CDR1 is MNHEY and CDR2 SVGAGI. CDR3 in amino acids: CASRRTVNYGYTF. In DNA form, the CDR3 reads TGTGCCAGCAGGAGGACAGTTAACTATGGCTACACCTTC.

The chain links TRBV5-1 to TRBJ2-6; the D gene is possibly TRBD1 (6 bases). V lost 9 bases and J 4 bases, leaving 14 bases between the germline ends. Germline-derived CDR1 and CDR2 are SGHRS and YFSETQ. There are 14 residues in the CDR3. The CDR3 loop reads CATRQVAGANVLTF. The CDR3 DNA follows: TGCGCCACCCGACAGGTCGCGGGGGCCAACGTCCTGACTTTC.

The chain is built from TRBV18 and TRBJ2-1; weak D call: TRBD1 (6 bases). The CDR3 has 15 amino acids. Germline V lookup: CDR1 KGHSH, CDR2 LQKENI. V lost 1 base, J lost 6 bases, and 13 bases lay in between. CDR3 region: CASSPRADRLNEQFF. The CDR3 DNA is TGTGCCAGCTCACCACGGGCGGACAGACTCAATGAGCAGTTCTTC. The full variable domain, in which reference TRBV18 and TRBJ2-1 provide the parts outside the CDR3, is NAGVMQNPRHLVRRRGQEARLRCSPMKGHSHVYWYRQLPEEGLKFMVYLQKENIIDESGMPKERFSAEFPKEGPSILRIQQVVRGDSAAYFCASSPRADRLNEQFFGPGTRLTVL.

The chain couples TRBV3-1 (or the pseudogene TRBV3-2) to TRBJ1-2, with D unresolved. The germline V gene encodes CDR1 LGHDT and CDR2 YNNKEL (reference sequence). The CDR3 has 15 amino acids. The V and J ends lost 4 bases and 3 bases respectively, with 15 bases between them. Here the CDR3 DNA reads TGTGCCAGCAGCCGAGGAGCAGGCGGGGACTATGGCTACACCTTC. It translates to CASSRGAGGDYGYTF.

This rearrangement joins TRBV19 to TRBJ1-5; no clear D gene. The CDR3 consists of 16 residues. In germline, CDR1 is LNHDA, CDR2 SQIVND (reference sequence). With 4 bases removed from V and 5 bases from J, the gap between germline ends came to 18 bases. The chain's CDR3 is CASSTTLWTQDQPQHF. For the CDR3, the DNA is TGTGCCAGTAGTACCACTTTATGGACTCAGGATCAGCCCCAGCATTTT. Together with reference TRBV19 and TRBJ1-5, the CDR3 gives the full variable domain: DGGITQSPKYLFRKEGQNVTLSCEQNLNHDAMYWYRQDPGQGLRLIYYSQIVNDFQKGDIAEGYSVSREKKESFPLTVTSAQKNPTAFYLCASSTTLWTQDQPQHFGDGTRLSIL.

The rearrangement links TRBV5-1 to TRBJ2-5; possible D gene TRBD1, 5 bases. The V gene's germline CDR1 is SGHRS and CDR2 YFSETQ. The CDR3 has 13 amino acids. V was trimmed by 2 bases and J by 1 base, leaving 6 bases between them. The DNA of the CDR3 is TGCGCCAGCAGCTTACAGGTCCAAGAGACCCAGTACTTC. Residues: CASSLQVQETQYF.

The chain has TRBV11-1 and TRBJ1-1; 10 nucleotides agree with TRBD1. With 4 bases clipped from V and 5 bases from J, the junction kept 7 bases outside the gene matches. CDR1 is SGHAT and CDR2 is FQDESV in the germline V gene (reference sequence). The CDR3 extends over 15 amino acids. CDR3 sequence (DNA): TGTGCCAGCAGCTGGGGGGGGACAGGGGAAACTGAAGCTTTCTTT. Protein sequence: CASSWGGTGETEAFF.

The V gene is TRBV5-1, the J gene TRBJ2-7; 8 bases match TRBD1. Trimming cost V 0 bases and J 4 bases; bases outside gene matches: 6. The germline CDR1 and CDR2 sequences are SGHRS and YFSETQ. This CDR3 is 15 amino acids long. CDR3 coding DNA: TGCGCCAGCAGCTTGGCGCAGGGGGCGCAGTACGAGCAGTACGTC. Protein sequence: CASSLAQGAQYEQYV.

The J gene is TRBJ2-3, the V gene TRBV29-1, with D possibly matching TRBD1 (6 bases). V was cut by 5 bases and J by 6 bases, with 15 bases left in between. CDR1 SQVTM and CDR2 ANQGSEA come from the germline V gene. This CDR3 region has 13 residues. The CDR3 region is CSVLAHQGDTQYF. The CDR3 DNA reads TGCAGCGTTCTAGCCCATCAGGGGGATACGCAGTATTTT.

The V and J genes are TRBV5-1 and TRBJ1-1; a weak D match, TRBD1 (6 bases). V was shortened by 0 bases and J by 8 bases, with 14 bases between the two germline ends. The germline V gene encodes CDR1 SGHRS and CDR2 YFSETQ. The length of the CDR3 is 14 residues. The CDR3 DNA reads TGCGCCAGCAGCTTGGCCGTGGGGGCGTGGGAAGCTTTCTTT. As protein: CASSLAVGAWEAFF.

The V call is TRBV19, the J call TRBJ1-5, with D possibly matching TRBD1 (5 bases). V was pared by 3 bases and J by 6 bases, with 18 bases between. Germline V gene lookup returns CDR1 LNHDA and CDR2 SQIVND (reference sequence). The CDR3 contains 16 residues. The CDR3 bases are TGTGCCAGTAGTATTCTAAGGGACTTAAGTCCTCAGCCCCAGCATTTT. Translated: CASSILRDLSPQPQHF.

The V gene is TRBV30, the J gene TRBJ2-3, with unresolved D. V shed 8 bases and J shed 5 bases, with 11 bases lying between them. This CDR3 spans 11 amino acids. Germline V gives CDR1 GTSNPN, CDR2 SVGIG (reference sequence). CDR3: CALRLVDTQYF. The CDR3 DNA sequence: TGTGCCCTTCGTTTGGTAGATACGCAGTATTTT. Full variable domain (rest looked up from reference TRBV30 and TRBJ2-3): SQTIHQWPATLVQPVGSPLSLECTVEGTSNPNLYWYRQAAGRGLQLLFYSVGIGQISSEVPQNLSASRPQDRQFILSSKKLLLSDSGFYLCALRLVDTQYFGPGTRLTVL.

CDR3 coding DNA: TGCGCCAGCAGCTTGGTTTACAATGAGCAGTTCTTC. This sequence encodes CASSLVYNEQFF. The genes are TRBV5-1 and TRBJ2-1, with D unresolved. The CDR3 contains 12 residues. The germline V and J ends were trimmed by 0 bases and 4 bases, with 2 bases remaining between them. Per the germline V gene, CDR1 is SGHRS and CDR2 is YFSETQ. Looking up the rest from reference TRBV5-1 and TRBJ2-1 gives the full variable domain: KAGVTQTPRYLIKTRGQQVTLSCSPISGHRSVSWYQQTPGQGLQFLFEYFSETQRNKGNFPGRFSGRQFSNSRSEMNVSTLELGDSALYLCASSLVYNEQFFGPGTRLTVL.

This sequence joins TRBV28 and TRBJ1-5; a possible D gene is TRBD1 (6 bases). Germline-derived CDR1 and CDR2 are MDHEN and SYDVKM. V lost 5 bases and J 1 base, leaving 9 bases between the germline ends. CDR3 length: 14 residues. The CDR3 reads CASSPTGSNQPQHF. In DNA, the CDR3 is TGTGCCAGCAGTCCAACAGGGAGCAATCAGCCCCAGCATTTT.

This rearrangement joins TRBV29-1 to TRBJ1-2; D unclear. Germline lookup yields CDR1 SQVTM and CDR2 ANQGSEA. The CDR3 is 15 amino acids. V dropped 6 bases and J dropped 4 bases, with 21 bases sitting between them. The chain's CDR3 is CSVLPVAANLYGYTF. DNA for the CDR3: TGCAGCGTCCTTCCCGTGGCCGCAAACCTCTATGGCTACACCTTC.

In its sample, this clone was seen a few times. This rearrangement joins TRBV9 to TRBJ1-2, with D possibly being TRBD1 (5 bases). Germline loops: CDR1 SGDLS, CDR2 YYNGEE. This CDR3 region has 15 residues. With 0 bases removed from V and 1 base from J, the gap between germline ends came to 10 bases. The CDR3 here is CASSVEAGFNYGYTF. As DNA, the CDR3 is TGTGCCAGCAGCGTAGAGGCAGGGTTTAACTATGGCTACACCTTC.

This chain joins TRBV3-1 (or the pseudogene TRBV3-2) and TRBJ2-1; D possibly corresponds to TRBD2 (5 bases). The germline V gene encodes CDR1 LGHDT and CDR2 YNNKEL (reference sequence). The V end lost 4 bases, the J end lost 0 bases, and 16 bases lay between the germline ends. This CDR3 spans 17 amino acids. For the CDR3, the DNA is TGTGCCAGCAGCCTCTCGACTATTGTGGGCTCCTACAATGAGCAGTTCTTC. It specifies CASSLSTIVGSYNEQFF.

This chain links TRBV19 with TRBJ1-1; possibly TRBD1 for D (6 bases). With 6 bases removed from V and 0 bases from J, the gap between germline ends came to 11 bases. Germline values: CDR1 LNHDA, CDR2 SQIVND (reference sequence). The CDR3 is made up of 14 amino acids. Here the CDR3 DNA reads TGTGCCAGTAGCCGTACAGGGCTGAACACTGAAGCTTTCTTT. It yields the protein CASSRTGLNTEAFF.

J is TRBJ2-1 and V is TRBV10-1; TRBD2 might be the D (6 bases). There are 14 residues in the CDR3. Germline CDR1 is WNHNN and CDR2 is SYGVQD (reference sequence). Deletions cut 0 bases from V and 7 bases from J, with 10 bases between. CDR3 bases: TGCGCCAGCAGTGAGTCCAGACTAGGGAATGAGCAGTTCTTC. This translates into CASSESRLGNEQFF.

The CDR3 DNA sequence: TGTGCCAGCAGCTTATGGAAGAGAGGATCTGGGGCCAACGTCCTGACTTTC. This gives the protein CASSLWKRGSGANVLTF. The chain combines TRBV7-3 with TRBJ2-6; D unresolved. Trimming left V 2 bases short and J 1 base short, with 12 bases between. The CDR3 is made up of 17 amino acids. Germline loops: CDR1 SGHTA, CDR2 FQGTGA.

CDR3 sequence reads: CASSALADSYEQYF. In DNA, the CDR3 is TGTGCCAGCAGTGCCCTAGCGGACTCCTACGAGCAGTACTTC. V is TRBV28 and J is TRBJ2-7; TRBD2 matches at 7 bases. The CDR3 runs 14 residues. The V gene's germline CDR1 is MDHEN and CDR2 SYDVKM. Unmatched junction bases numbered 4, after V lost 5 bases and J lost 0 bases.

CDR3 in DNA: TGTGCCAGCTCACGGGATCGGGAGGAGACCCAGTACTTC. Its protein product is CASSRDREETQYF. The chain recombines TRBV18 with TRBJ2-5; possibly TRBD2 for D (6 bases). The CDR3 extends over 13 amino acids. The V gene's germline CDR1 is KGHSH and CDR2 LQKENI. Trimming stripped 4 bases from V and 5 bases from J, with 11 bases between.

The chain combines TRBV18 with TRBJ2-7; either TRBD1 or TRBD2 may supply D (5 bases each). V was shortened by 3 bases and J by 5 bases, with 23 bases between the two germline ends. The germline V gene has CDR1 KGHSH and CDR2 LQKENI. The CDR3 totals 17 residues. CDR3 DNA: TGTGCCAGCTCACCCCTTCACGGGGCTCGTTTGGGAGACGAGCAGTACGTC. Translation gives CASSPLHGARLGDEQYV.

This clone was observed once. The chain links TRBV19 to TRBJ1-1; TRBD1 might be the D (5 bases). V lost 5 bases and J lost 4, with 8 bases in between. This CDR3 has 12 amino acids. The germline CDR1 and CDR2 sequences are LNHDA and SQIVND (reference sequence). The CDR3 sequence: CASSWGVTEAFF. The CDR3 nucleotides are TGTGCCAGTAGTTGGGGGGTCACTGAAGCTTTCTTT. Based on the CDR3 plus reference TRBV19 and TRBJ1-1, the full variable domain is DGGITQSPKYLFRKEGQNVTLSCEQNLNHDAMYWYRQDPGQGLRLIYYSQIVNDFQKGDIAEGYSVSREKKESFPLTVTSAQKNPTAFYLCASSWGVTEAFFGQGTRLTVV.

The chain recombines TRBV6-5 with TRBJ1-1, with 7 bases that match TRBD1. Trimming at V came to 6 bases and at J to 4 bases, leaving 8 bases not matched to a gene. The CDR3 loop spans 14 amino acids. CDR1 is MNHEY and CDR2 is SVGAGI in the germline V gene. CDR3 in amino acids: CASSPGNRGTEAFF. CDR3 DNA sequence: TGTGCCAGCAGCCCCGGGAACAGGGGCACTGAAGCTTTCTTT.